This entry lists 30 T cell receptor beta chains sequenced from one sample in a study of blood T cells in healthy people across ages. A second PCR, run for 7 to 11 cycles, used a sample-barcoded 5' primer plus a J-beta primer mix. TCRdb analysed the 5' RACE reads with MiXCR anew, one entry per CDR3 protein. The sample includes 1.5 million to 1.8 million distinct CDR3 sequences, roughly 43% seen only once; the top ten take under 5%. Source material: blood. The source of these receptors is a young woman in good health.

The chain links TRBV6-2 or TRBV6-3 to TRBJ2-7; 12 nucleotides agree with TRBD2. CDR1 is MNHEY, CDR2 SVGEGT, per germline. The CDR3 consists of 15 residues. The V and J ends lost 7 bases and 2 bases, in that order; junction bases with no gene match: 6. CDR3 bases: TGTGCCAGCAACCGACTAGCGGGGGACCCCTACGAGCAGTACTTC. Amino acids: CASNRLAGDPYEQYF.

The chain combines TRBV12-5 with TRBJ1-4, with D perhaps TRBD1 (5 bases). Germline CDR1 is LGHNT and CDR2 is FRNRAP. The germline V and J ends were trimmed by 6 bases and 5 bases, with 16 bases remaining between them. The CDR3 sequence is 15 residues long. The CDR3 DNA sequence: TGTGCTAGTGGCCGCTACGGGACGGGAAATGAAAAACTGTTTTTT. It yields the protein CASGRYGTGNEKLFF.

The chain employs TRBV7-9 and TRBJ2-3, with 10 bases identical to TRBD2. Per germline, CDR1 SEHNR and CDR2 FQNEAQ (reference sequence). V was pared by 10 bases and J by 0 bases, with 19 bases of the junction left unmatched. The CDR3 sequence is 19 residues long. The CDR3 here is CATTSPGSGRAPSTDTQYF. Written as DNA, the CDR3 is TGTGCCACGACGTCCCCAGGAAGCGGGAGGGCCCCTAGCACAGATACGCAGTATTTT.

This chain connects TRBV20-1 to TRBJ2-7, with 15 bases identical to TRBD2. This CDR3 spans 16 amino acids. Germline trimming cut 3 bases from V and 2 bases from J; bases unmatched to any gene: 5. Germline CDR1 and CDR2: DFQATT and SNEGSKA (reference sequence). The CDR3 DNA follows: TGCAGTGCTAGGGGACTAGCGGGGGGACGAACCTACGAGCAGTACTTC. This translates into CSARGLAGGRTYEQYF.

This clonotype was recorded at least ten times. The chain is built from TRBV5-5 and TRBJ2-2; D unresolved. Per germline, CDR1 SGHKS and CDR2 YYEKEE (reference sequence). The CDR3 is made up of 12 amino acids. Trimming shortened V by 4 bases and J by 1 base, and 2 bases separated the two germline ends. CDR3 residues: CASSVNTGELFF. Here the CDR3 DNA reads TGTGCCAGCAGCGTGAACACCGGGGAGCTGTTTTTT.

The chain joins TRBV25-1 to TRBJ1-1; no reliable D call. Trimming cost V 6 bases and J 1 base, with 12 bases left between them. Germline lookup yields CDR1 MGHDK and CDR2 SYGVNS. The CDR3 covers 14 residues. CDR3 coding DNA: TGTGCCAGCAGGGCAGTTACAAAGAACACTGAAGCTTTCTTT. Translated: CASRAVTKNTEAFF.

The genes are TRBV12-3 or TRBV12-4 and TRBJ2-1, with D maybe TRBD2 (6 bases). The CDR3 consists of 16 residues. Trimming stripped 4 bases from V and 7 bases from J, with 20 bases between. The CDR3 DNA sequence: TGTGCCAGCAGTTCCCCTAAGGGGACTGGACCAAATGAGCAGTTCTTC. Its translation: CASSSPKGTGPNEQFF.

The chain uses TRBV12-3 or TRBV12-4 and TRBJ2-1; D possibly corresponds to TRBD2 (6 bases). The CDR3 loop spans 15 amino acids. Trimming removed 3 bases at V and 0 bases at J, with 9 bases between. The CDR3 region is CASSLHGSSYNEQFF. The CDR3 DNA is TGTGCCAGCAGTTTGCACGGGAGCTCCTACAATGAGCAGTTCTTC.

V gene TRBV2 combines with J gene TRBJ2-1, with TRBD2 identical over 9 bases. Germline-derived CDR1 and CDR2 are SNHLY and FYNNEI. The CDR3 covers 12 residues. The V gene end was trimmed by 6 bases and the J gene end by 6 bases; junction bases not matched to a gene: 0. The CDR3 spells CASRGLANEQFF. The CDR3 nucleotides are TGTGCCAGCAGGGGACTAGCCAATGAGCAGTTCTTC.

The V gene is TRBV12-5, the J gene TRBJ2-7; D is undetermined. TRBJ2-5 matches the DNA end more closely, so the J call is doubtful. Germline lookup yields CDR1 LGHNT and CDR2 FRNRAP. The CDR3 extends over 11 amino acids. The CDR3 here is CASGKGETQYF. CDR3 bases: TGTGCTAGTGGTAAAGGAGAGACCCAGTACTTC.

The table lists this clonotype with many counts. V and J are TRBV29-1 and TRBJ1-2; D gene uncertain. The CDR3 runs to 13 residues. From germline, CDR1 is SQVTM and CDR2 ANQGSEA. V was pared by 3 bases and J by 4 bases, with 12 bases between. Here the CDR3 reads CSVDPGSGYGYTF. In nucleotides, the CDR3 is TGCAGCGTTGACCCAGGCTCTGGCTATGGCTACACCTTC.

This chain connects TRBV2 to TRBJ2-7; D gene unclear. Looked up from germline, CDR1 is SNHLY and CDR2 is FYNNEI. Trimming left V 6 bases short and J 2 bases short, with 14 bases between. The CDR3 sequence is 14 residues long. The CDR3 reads CASREVPATYEQYF. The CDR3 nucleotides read TGTGCCAGCAGAGAGGTCCCGGCCACCTACGAGCAGTACTTC. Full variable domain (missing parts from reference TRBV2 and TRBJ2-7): EPEVTQTPSHQVTQMGQEVILRCVPISNHLYFYWYRQILGQKVEFLVSFYNNEISEKSEIFDDQFSVERPDGSNFTLKIRSTKLEDSAMYFCASREVPATYEQYFGPGTRLTVT.

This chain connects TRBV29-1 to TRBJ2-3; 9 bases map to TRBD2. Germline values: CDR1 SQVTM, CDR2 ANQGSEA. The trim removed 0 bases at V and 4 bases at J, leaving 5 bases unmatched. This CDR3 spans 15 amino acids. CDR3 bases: TGCAGCGTTGAAGATGGTGCGGGAGGGCCAGATACGCAGTATTTT. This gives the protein CSVEDGAGGPDTQYF.

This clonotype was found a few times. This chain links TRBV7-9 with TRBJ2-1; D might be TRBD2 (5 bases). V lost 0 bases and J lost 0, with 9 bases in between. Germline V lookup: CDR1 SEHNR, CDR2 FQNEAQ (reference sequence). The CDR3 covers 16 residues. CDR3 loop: CASSLADGNSYNEQFF. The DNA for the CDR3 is TGTGCCAGCAGCTTAGCGGACGGGAACTCCTACAATGAGCAGTTCTTC.

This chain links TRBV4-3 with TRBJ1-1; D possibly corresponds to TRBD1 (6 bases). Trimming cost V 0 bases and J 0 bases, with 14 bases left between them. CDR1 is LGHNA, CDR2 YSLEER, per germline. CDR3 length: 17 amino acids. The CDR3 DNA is TGCGCCAGCAGCCAAGATTATGGCGGGACAATGAACACTGAAGCTTTCTTT. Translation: CASSQDYGGTMNTEAFF.

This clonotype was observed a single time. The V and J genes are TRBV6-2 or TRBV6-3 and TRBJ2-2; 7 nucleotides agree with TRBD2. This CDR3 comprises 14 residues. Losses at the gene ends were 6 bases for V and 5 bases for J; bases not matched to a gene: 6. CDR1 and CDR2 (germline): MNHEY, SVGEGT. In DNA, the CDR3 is TGTGCCAGCAGGCCCCCGCGGGGGACCGGGGAGCTGTTTTTT. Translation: CASRPPRGTGELFF.

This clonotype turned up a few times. The CDR3 loop reads CASSHRRQRGDYGYTF. The DNA for the CDR3 is TGTGCCAGCAGCCACAGGCGGCAGAGGGGGGACTATGGCTACACCTTC. This rearrangement joins TRBV11-2 to TRBJ1-2; TRBD1 might be the D (6 bases). V gave up 5 bases and J gave up 3 bases, with 19 bases separating them. CDR1 is SGHAT, CDR2 FQNNGV, per germline. The CDR3 has 16 residues.

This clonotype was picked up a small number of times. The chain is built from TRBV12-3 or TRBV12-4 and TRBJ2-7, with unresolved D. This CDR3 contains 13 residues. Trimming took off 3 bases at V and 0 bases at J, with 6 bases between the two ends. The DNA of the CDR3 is TGTGCCAGCAGTTTCCAGGCCTCCTACGAGCAGTACTTC. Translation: CASSFQASYEQYF.

The CDR3 DNA reads as TGTGCCACCAGCGGGGGAATCAAGGATACCACTGAAGCTTTCTTT. Its translation is CATSGGIKDTTEAFF. The chain employs TRBV15 and TRBJ1-1; D possibly corresponds to TRBD1 (5 bases). The V end was cut by 5 bases, the J end by 4 bases, with 17 bases between. The germline V gene encodes CDR1 LNHNV and CDR2 YYDKDF (reference sequence). The CDR3 is made up of 15 amino acids.

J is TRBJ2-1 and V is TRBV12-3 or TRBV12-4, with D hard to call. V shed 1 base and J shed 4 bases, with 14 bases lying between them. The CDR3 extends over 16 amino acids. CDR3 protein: CASSLVAGRLYNEQFF. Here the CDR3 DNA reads TGTGCCAGCAGTTTAGTTGCAGGACGGTTATACAATGAGCAGTTCTTC.

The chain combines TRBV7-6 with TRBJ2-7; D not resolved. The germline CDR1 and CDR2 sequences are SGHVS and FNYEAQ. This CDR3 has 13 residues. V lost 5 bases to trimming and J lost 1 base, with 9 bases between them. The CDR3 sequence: CASSPWESYEQYF. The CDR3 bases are TGTGCCAGCAGCCCATGGGAATCCTACGAGCAGTACTTC.

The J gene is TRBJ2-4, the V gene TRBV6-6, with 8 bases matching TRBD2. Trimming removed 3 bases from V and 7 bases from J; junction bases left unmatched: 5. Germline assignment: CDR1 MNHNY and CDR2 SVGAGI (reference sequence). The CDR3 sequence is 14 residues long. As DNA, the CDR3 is TGTGCCAGCAGTTATAGCGGGGTTGGGAACATTCAGTACTTC. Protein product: CASSYSGVGNIQYF.

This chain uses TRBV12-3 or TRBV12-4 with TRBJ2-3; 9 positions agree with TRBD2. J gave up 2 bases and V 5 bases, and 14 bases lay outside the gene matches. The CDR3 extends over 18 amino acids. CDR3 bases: TGTGCCAGCAGTACCTTCCCCTCCCTAGCGGGGACCACAGATACGCAGTATTTT. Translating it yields CASSTFPSLAGTTDTQYF.

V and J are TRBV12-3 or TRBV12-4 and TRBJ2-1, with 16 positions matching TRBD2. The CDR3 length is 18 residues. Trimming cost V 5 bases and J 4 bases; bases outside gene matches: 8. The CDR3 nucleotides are TGTGCCAGCAGTAGAGCACCGGGACTAGCGGGGGGGTACAATGAGCAGTTCTTC. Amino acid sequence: CASSRAPGLAGGYNEQFF.

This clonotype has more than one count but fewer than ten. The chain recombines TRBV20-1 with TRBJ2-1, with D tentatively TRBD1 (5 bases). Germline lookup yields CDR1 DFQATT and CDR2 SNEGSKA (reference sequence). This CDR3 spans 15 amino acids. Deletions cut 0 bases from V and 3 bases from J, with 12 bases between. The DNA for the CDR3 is TGCAGTGCTAGAGATGACAGAGGCTTCTACAATGAGCAGTTCTTC. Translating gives CSARDDRGFYNEQFF.

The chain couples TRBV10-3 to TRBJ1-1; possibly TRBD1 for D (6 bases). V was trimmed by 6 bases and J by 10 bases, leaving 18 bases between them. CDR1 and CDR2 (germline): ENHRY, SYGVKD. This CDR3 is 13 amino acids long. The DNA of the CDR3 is TGTGCCATCAGGGGGGGGGCGGATGCAGGAGCTTTCTTT. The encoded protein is CAIRGGADAGAFF.

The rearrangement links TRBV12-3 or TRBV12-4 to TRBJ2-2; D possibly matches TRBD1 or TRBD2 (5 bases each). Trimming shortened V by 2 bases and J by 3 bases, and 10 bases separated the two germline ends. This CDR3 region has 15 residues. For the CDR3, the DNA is TGTGCCAGCAGTTTAAACGGGGCTGACACCGGGGAGCTGTTTTTT. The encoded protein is CASSLNGADTGELFF.

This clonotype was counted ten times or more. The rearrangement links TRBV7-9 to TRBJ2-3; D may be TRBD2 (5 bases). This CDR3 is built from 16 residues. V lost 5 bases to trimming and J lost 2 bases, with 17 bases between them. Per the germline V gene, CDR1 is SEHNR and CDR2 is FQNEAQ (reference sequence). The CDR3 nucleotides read TGTGCCAGCAGCCGGTCCCTAGGAGGAATCACAGATACGCAGTATTTT. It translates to CASSRSLGGITDTQYF. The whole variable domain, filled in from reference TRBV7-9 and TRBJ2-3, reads DTGVSQNPRHKITKRGQNVTFRCDPISEHNRLYWYRQTLGQGPEFLTYFQNEAQLEKSRLLSDRFSAERPKGSFSTLEIQRTEQGDSAMYLCASSRSLGGITDTQYFGPGTRLTVL.

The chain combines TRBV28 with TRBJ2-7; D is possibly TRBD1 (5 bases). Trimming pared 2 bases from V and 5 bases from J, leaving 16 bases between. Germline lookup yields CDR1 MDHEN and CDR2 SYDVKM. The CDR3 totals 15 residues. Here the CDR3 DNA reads TGTGCCAGCAGTTTACGCACCAGTAGGGGAAACGAGCAGTACTTC. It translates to CASSLRTSRGNEQYF. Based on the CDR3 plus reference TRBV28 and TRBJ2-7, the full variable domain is DVKVTQSSRYLVKRTGEKVFLECVQDMDHENMFWYRQDPGLGLRLIYFSYDVKMKEKGDIPEGYSVSREKKERFSLILESASTNQTSMYLCASSLRTSRGNEQYFGPGTRLTVT.

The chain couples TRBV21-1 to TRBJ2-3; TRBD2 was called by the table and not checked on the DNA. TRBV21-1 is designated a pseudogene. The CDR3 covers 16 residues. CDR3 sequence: CASSKEVGDIVDTQYF. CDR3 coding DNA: TGTGCCAGCAGCAAAGAAGTGGGAGACATAGTGGATACGCAGTATTTT.